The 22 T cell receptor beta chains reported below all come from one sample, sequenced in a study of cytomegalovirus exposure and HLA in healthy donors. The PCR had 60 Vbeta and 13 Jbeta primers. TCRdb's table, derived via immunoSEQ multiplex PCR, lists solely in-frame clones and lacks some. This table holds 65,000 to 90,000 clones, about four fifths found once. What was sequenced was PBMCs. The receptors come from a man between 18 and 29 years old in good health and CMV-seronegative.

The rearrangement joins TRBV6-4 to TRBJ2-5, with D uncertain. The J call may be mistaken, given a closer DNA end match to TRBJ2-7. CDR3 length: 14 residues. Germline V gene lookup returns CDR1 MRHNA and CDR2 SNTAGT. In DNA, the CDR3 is TGTGCCAGCGCTCAGGAACCCGGCTCCTACGAGCAGTACTTC. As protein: CASAQEPGSYEQYF.

The CDR3 DNA is TGTGCCAGCAGTGAGCAGGGTCAGGGTGGCTACACCTTC. It translates to CASSEQGQGGYTF. This sequence joins TRBV6-4 and TRBJ1-2; possibly TRBD1 for D (5 bases). Deletions cut 3 bases from V and 7 bases from J, with 12 bases between. Germline CDR1 and CDR2: MRHNA and SNTAGT. CDR3 length equals 13 residues.

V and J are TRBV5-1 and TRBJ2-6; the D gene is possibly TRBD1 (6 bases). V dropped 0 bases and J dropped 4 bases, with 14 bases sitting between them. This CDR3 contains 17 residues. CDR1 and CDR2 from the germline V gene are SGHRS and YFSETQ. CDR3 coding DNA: TGCGCCAGCAGCTTGGCCAGGGCAGGGGTCGGGGCCAACGTCCTGACTTTC. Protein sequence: CASSLARAGVGANVLTF.

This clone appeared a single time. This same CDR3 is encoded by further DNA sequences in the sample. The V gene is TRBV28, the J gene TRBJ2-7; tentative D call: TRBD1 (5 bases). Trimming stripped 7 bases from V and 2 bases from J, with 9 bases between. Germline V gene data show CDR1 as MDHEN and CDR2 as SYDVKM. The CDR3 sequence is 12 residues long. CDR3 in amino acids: CASTGFTYEQYF. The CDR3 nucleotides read TGTGCCAGCACAGGGTTTACCTACGAGCAGTACTTC.

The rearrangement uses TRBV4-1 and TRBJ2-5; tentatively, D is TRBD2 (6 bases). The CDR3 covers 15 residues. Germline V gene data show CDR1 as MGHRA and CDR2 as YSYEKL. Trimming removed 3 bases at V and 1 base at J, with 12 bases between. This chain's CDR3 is CASSHGGVLQETQYF. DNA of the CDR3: TGCGCCAGCAGCCACGGAGGGGTTCTCCAAGAGACCCAGTACTTC.

CDR3 DNA sequence: TGTGCCAGCAGCCAACTCGGACAGGGTCGGATGAACACTGAAGCTTTCTTT. Its translation: CASSQLGQGRMNTEAFF. The J gene is TRBJ1-1, the V gene TRBV4-2; TRBD1 matches at 8 bases. Germline values: CDR1 LGHNA, CDR2 YNFKEQ. There are 17 residues in the CDR3. The V segment lost 2 bases and the J segment 0 bases; nucleotides outside the gene matches: 8.

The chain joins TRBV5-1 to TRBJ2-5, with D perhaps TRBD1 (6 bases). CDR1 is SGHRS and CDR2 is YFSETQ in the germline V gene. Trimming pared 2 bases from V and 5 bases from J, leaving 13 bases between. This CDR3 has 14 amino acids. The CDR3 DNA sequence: TGCGCCAGCAGCTTTACAGGGTTTGGGGAGACCCAGTACTTC. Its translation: CASSFTGFGETQYF.

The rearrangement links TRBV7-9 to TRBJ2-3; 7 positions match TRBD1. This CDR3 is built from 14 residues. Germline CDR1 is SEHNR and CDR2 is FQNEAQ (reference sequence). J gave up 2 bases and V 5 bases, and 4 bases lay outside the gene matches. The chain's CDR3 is CASSRTGTTDTQYF. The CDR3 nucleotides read TGTGCCAGCAGCCGGACAGGAACCACAGATACGCAGTATTTT.

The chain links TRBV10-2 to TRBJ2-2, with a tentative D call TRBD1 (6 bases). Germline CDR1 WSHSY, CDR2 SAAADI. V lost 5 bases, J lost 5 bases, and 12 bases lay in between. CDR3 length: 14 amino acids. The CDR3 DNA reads TGCGCCAGCAGTTACACAGGGTTGACCGGGGAGCTGTTTTTT. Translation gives CASSYTGLTGELFF.

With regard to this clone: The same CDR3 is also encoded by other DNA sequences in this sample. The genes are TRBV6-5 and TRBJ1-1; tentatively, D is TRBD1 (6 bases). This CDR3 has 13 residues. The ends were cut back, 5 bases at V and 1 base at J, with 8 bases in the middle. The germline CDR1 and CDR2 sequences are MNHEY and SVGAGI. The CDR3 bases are TGTGCCAGCAGTCTACAGGGGAACACTGAAGCTTTCTTT. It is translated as CASSLQGNTEAFF.

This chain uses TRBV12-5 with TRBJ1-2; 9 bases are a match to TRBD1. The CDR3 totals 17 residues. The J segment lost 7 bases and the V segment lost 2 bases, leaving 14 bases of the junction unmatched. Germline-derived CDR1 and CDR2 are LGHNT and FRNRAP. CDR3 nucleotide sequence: TGTGCTAGTGGTTTGTCGACCCTTAGGGACAGGGAAGGTGGCTACACCTTC. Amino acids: CASGLSTLRDREGGYTF.

The CDR3 spells CASSHSDGLQETQYF. The CDR3 bases are TGCGCCAGCAGCCATAGCGACGGTCTCCAAGAGACCCAGTACTTC. The chain uses TRBV4-1 and TRBJ2-5; possibly TRBD2 for D (5 bases). Trimming removed 3 bases from V and 1 base from J, with 12 bases in between. Per germline, CDR1 MGHRA and CDR2 YSYEKL. The CDR3 runs to 15 residues.

The CDR3: CASSPPRDNYGYTF. The CDR3 DNA is TGTGCCAGCTCACCACCGAGAGATAACTATGGCTACACCTTC. The V gene is TRBV18, the J gene TRBJ1-2, with no clear D. The CDR3 extends over 14 amino acids. CDR1 is KGHSH, CDR2 LQKENI, per germline. V was pared by 0 bases and J by 1 base, with 6 bases between.

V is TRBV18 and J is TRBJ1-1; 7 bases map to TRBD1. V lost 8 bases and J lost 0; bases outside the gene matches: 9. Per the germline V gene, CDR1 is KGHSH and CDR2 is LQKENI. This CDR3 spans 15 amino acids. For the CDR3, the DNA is TGTGCCAGCCGACCGAGACAGGGAATGAACACTGAAGCTTTCTTT. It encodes CASRPRQGMNTEAFF.

For the CDR3, the DNA is TGTGCCAGCAGAGTAGCCTACGAGCAGTACTTC. Amino acid sequence: CASRVAYEQYF. The V gene is TRBV6-1, the J gene TRBJ2-7; D not certain. The ends were cut back, 6 bases at V and 2 bases at J, with 5 bases in the middle. The germline gives CDR1 MNHNS, CDR2 SASEGT. The CDR3 has 11 amino acids.

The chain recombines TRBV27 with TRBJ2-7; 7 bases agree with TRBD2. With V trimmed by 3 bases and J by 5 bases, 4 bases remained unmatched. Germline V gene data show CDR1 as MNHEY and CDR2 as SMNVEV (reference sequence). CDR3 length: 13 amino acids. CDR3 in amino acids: CASSLAGANEQYF. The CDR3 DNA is TGTGCCAGCAGTTTGGCGGGAGCCAACGAGCAGTACTTC.

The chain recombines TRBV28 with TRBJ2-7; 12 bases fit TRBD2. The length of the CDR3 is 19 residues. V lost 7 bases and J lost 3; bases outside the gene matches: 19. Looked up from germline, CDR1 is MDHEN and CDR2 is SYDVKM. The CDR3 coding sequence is TGTGCCAGCACCTTCGTCGGCGGAGGACTAGCGGGGTCCCGCTACGAGCAGTACTTC. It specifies CASTFVGGGLAGSRYEQYF.

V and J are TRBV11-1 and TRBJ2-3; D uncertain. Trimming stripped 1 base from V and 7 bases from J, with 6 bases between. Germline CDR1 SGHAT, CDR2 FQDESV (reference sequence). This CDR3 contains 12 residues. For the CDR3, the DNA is TGTGCCAGCAGCTTAGACTTCTATACGCAGTATTTT. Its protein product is CASSLDFYTQYF.

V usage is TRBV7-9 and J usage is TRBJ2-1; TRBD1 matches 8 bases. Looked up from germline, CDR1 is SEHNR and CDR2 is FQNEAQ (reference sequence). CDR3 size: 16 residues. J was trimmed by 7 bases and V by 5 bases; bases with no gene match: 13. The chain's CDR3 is CASSPSPGQAVNEQFF. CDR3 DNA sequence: TGTGCCAGCAGCCCAAGTCCGGGACAGGCCGTGAATGAGCAGTTCTTC.

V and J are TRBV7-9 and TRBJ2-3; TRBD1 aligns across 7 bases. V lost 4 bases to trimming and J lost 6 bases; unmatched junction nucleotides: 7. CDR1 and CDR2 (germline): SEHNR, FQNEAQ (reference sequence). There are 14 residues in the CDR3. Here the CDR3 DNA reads TGTGCCAGCAGCTATCGGGACAGAGCGGATACGCAGTATTTT. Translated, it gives CASSYRDRADTQYF.

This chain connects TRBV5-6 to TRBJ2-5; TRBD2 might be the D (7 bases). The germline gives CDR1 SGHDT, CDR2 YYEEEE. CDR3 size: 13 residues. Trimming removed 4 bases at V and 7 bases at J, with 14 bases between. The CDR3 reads CASSVAGAVTQYF. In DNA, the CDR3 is TGTGCCAGCAGCGTCGCGGGGGCGGTGACCCAGTACTTC.

The CDR3 nucleotides are TGTGCCAGCTCACCACTTAGCTGGGACTCCGAGCAGTACTTC. Translating gives CASSPLSWDSEQYF. The chain has TRBV18 and TRBJ2-7; perhaps TRBD2 as D (6 bases). The V gene lost 1 base and the J gene lost 6 bases, with 13 bases spanning the gap. Per germline, CDR1 KGHSH and CDR2 LQKENI. The CDR3 sequence is 14 residues long. The variable domain in full, completed from reference TRBV18 and TRBJ2-7, reads NAGVMQNPRHLVRRRGQEARLRCSPMKGHSHVYWYRQLPEEGLKFMVYLQKENIIDESGMPKERFSAEFPKEGPSILRIQQVVRGDSAAYFCASSPLSWDSEQYFGPGTRLTVT.